These 23 T cell receptor beta chains came from one sample sequenced in a study of blood T cells in healthy people across ages. Sample-barcoded 5' priming and a J-beta primer mix drove a second PCR of about 6 to 12 cycles. TCRdb passed the 5' RACE reads through MiXCR, listing each CDR3 protein once. The sample consists of 1.5 million to 2 million distinct CDR3 sequences, about two fifths of them appearing once. Input material: blood. Receptors were obtained from a human donor in good health.

There are a few counts of this clonotype. The rearrangement joins TRBV29-1 to TRBJ1-2; no reliable D call. CDR1 is SQVTM, CDR2 ANQGSEA, per germline. V gave up 5 bases and J gave up 2 bases, with 9 bases separating them. This CDR3 is 12 amino acids long. The CDR3 DNA follows: TGCAGCGTTTCTGCGGGGAACTATGGCTACACCTTC. The encoded protein is CSVSAGNYGYTF.

Concerning this clonotype: Relative to the germline gene, one junction end is altered; a read error may explain this. CDR3: CAGSAGTGNNGYTF. CDR3 coding DNA: TGTGCCGGCTCCGCCGGGACAGGGAATAATGGCTACACCTTC. This chain joins TRBV18 and TRBJ1-2, with TRBD1 matching 9 bases. The CDR3 is 14 residues long. Germline loops: CDR1 KGHSH, CDR2 LQKENI.

This sequence joins TRBV5-5 and TRBJ1-1; D possibly corresponds to TRBD1 (6 bases). Germline V CDR1 and CDR2: SGHKS, YYEKEE (reference sequence). Deletions cut 2 bases from V and 5 bases from J, with 22 bases between. The CDR3 is 17 residues long. CDR3 loop: CASSFVGVGGLRTEAFF. In DNA form, the CDR3 reads TGTGCCAGCAGCTTTGTCGGGGTTGGGGGCCTAAGGACTGAAGCTTTCTTT.

This clonotype is a singleton in its sample. The J gene is TRBJ2-6, the V gene TRBV20-1; no definite D call. CDR1 is DFQATT and CDR2 is SNEGSKA in the germline V gene (reference sequence). Trimming took off 0 bases at V and 4 bases at J, with 4 bases between the two ends. The CDR3 sequence is 13 residues long. In DNA, the CDR3 is TGCAGTGCTAGAGATGGCGGGGCCAACGTCCTGACTTTC. This sequence encodes CSARDGGANVLTF.

The V call is TRBV4-2, the J call TRBJ2-7, with D tentatively TRBD1 or TRBD2 (5 bases each). V was trimmed by 4 bases and J by 3 bases, leaving 13 bases between them. Germline CDR1 is LGHNA and CDR2 is YNFKEQ. CDR3 length: 14 residues. Written as DNA, the CDR3 is TGTGCCAGCAGCCTGGGACGGTTCGACTACGAGCAGTACTTC. Translating gives CASSLGRFDYEQYF.

This clonotype has more than one count but fewer than ten. This chain connects TRBV7-2 to TRBJ2-7; 15 bases agree with TRBD2. Looked up from germline, CDR1 is SGHTA and CDR2 is FQGNSA. The CDR3 has 18 amino acids. V was clipped by 4 bases and J by 0 bases; unmatched bases: 7. CDR3 nucleotide sequence: TGTGCCAGCAGCTCGGGACTAGCGGGGGGCTCCAGCTCCTACGAGCAGTACTTC. Protein sequence: CASSSGLAGGSSSYEQYF.

In this sample, this clonotype turned up a few times. A junction end diverges from the germline sequence, so it may reflect a read error. The chain combines TRBV12-3 or TRBV12-4 with TRBJ2-5; TRBD2 agrees at 8 bases. This CDR3 region has 14 residues. CDR3 nucleotides: TGTGCCAGCAGCTCCTCACCGGGGGGGGAGACCCAGGACTTC. Amino acids: CASSSSPGGETQDF.

The chain links TRBV11-2 to TRBJ2-7; D possibly corresponds to TRBD2 (5 bases). Deletions cut 0 bases from V and 3 bases from J, with 15 bases between. The CDR3 runs to 16 residues. Looked up from germline, CDR1 is SGHAT and CDR2 is FQNNGV. DNA of the CDR3: TGTGCCAGCAGCTTAGAGGTCGGATTCGGAGGCTACGAGCAGTACTTC. Its translation is CASSLEVGFGGYEQYF.

The chain uses TRBV29-1 and TRBJ1-1; 8 nucleotides agree with TRBD1. Trimming cost V 5 bases and J 0 bases; bases outside gene matches: 2. This CDR3 spans 13 amino acids. Germline values: CDR1 SQVTM, CDR2 ANQGSEA. CDR3 DNA: TGCAGCGTTTTGGACAGGGTGAACACTGAAGCTTTCTTT. Encoded protein: CSVLDRVNTEAFF.

This rearrangement joins TRBV13 to TRBJ2-1; 7 nucleotides match TRBD2. Germline V gene lookup returns CDR1 PRHDT and CDR2 FYEKMQ (reference sequence). The CDR3 runs to 12 residues. Trimming cost V 5 bases and J 8 bases; bases outside gene matches: 3. The DNA of the CDR3 is TGTGCCAGCAGCCAAACTAGCGATGAGCAGTTCTTC. Its protein product is CASSQTSDEQFF.

The rearrangement uses TRBV3-1 and TRBJ2-4, with 10 bases aligning to TRBD2. The CDR3 is 18 residues long. Germline V CDR1 and CDR2: LGHDT, YNNKEL (reference sequence). Germline trimming cut 0 bases from V and 5 bases from J; bases unmatched to any gene: 10. The CDR3 DNA reads as TGTGCCAGCAGCCAAGATTTAGGAGCGGGGGGGCAGGAAAACATTCAGTACTTC. Translated, it gives CASSQDLGAGGQENIQYF.

The CDR3 nucleotides read TGTGCCAGCAGCCAAGGAGGTGGACCAGCAAGACAAGAGACCCAGTACTTC. Translation: CASSQGGGPARQETQYF. The rearrangement links TRBV3-1 to TRBJ2-5; D unresolved. From germline, CDR1 is LGHDT and CDR2 YNNKEL (reference sequence). V lost 1 base to trimming and J lost 2 bases, with 17 bases between them. CDR3 length: 17 residues.

This clonotype was counted ten times or more. The genes are TRBV20-1 and TRBJ2-7, with 8 positions matching TRBD1. This CDR3 has 13 residues. The V gene's germline CDR1 is DFQATT and CDR2 SNEGSKA (reference sequence). With V trimmed by 6 bases and J by 0 bases, 4 bases remained unmatched. The CDR3 here is CSAETGVSYEQYF. As DNA, the CDR3 is TGCAGTGCGGAGACAGGGGTCTCCTACGAGCAGTACTTC.

The J gene is TRBJ2-7, the V gene TRBV20-1; 11 nucleotides line up with TRBD1. J was trimmed by 1 base and V by 0 bases; bases with no gene match: 5. Germline values: CDR1 DFQATT, CDR2 SNEGSKA (reference sequence). There are 16 residues in the CDR3. CDR3 DNA sequence: TGCAGTGCTAGAGATACCGGGACAGGGGGATCCTACGAGCAGTACTTC. This translates into CSARDTGTGGSYEQYF.

V gene TRBV6-2 or TRBV6-3 combines with J gene TRBJ2-1; D is ambiguous. Per germline, CDR1 MNHEY and CDR2 SVGEGT. The CDR3 runs 12 residues. V was cut by 10 bases and J by 4 bases, with 11 bases left in between. The CDR3 is CATSSGYNEQFF. CDR3 nucleotides: TGTGCCACCAGCTCCGGATACAATGAGCAGTTCTTC.

The sample holds a few counts of this clonotype. The chain uses TRBV12-3 or TRBV12-4 and TRBJ2-4; D call uncertain. CDR3 length: 14 amino acids. The germline V and J ends were trimmed by 6 bases and 6 bases, with 15 bases remaining between them. The CDR3 DNA reads as TGTGCCAGCAGCCCCTATCCGACCGGAAACATTCAGTACTTC. Translated, it gives CASSPYPTGNIQYF.

The CDR3: CAISESRYNSPLHF. The CDR3 bases are TGTGCCATCAGTGAGTCGCGGTATAATTCACCCCTCCACTTT. This chain links TRBV10-3 with TRBJ1-6; D call uncertain. V was clipped by 0 bases and J by 4 bases, with 4 bases between them. Germline loops: CDR1 ENHRY, CDR2 SYGVKD. CDR3 size: 14 residues.

V gene TRBV2 combines with J gene TRBJ2-1; 7 bases agree with TRBD2. The V gene end was trimmed by 6 bases and the J gene end by 7 bases; junction bases not matched to a gene: 12. The CDR3 contains 15 residues. Germline CDR1 is SNHLY and CDR2 is FYNNEI. Written as DNA, the CDR3 is TGTGCCAGCAGCCAAGGGACTACGTCTAGAAATGAGCAGTTCTTC. Translation: CASSQGTTSRNEQFF.

This clonotype was counted only a few times. The J gene is TRBJ2-3, the V gene TRBV27, with D possibly matching TRBD1 (6 bases). Germline values: CDR1 MNHEY, CDR2 SMNVEV (reference sequence). This CDR3 contains 14 residues. V gave up 6 bases and J gave up 2 bases, with 12 bases separating them. CDR3 protein: CASRTGQNTDTQYF. CDR3 DNA sequence: TGTGCCAGCAGGACAGGACAGAACACAGATACGCAGTATTTT.

The chain joins TRBV4-3 to TRBJ1-1; D unclear. The V end was cut by 0 bases, the J end by 0 bases, with 11 bases between. Germline CDR1 reads LGHNA; CDR2 reads YSLEER. There are 16 residues in the CDR3. The CDR3 sequence is CASSQEVWDLNTEAFF. In DNA, the CDR3 is TGCGCCAGCAGCCAAGAGGTTTGGGATTTGAACACTGAAGCTTTCTTT.

The chain has TRBV11-2 and TRBJ2-1; D is perhaps TRBD2 (7 bases). Trimming cost V 5 bases and J 10 bases, with 27 bases left between them. This CDR3 spans 17 amino acids. Looked up from germline, CDR1 is SGHAT and CDR2 is FQNNGV. DNA of the CDR3: TGTGCCAGCAGCCTGAAGGGGGGGACTCCCGTTCCCTACGAGCAGTTCTTC. Its protein is CASSLKGGTPVPYEQFF. The variable domain in full, completed from reference TRBV11-2 and TRBJ2-1, reads EAGVAQSPRYKIIEKRQSVAFWCNPISGHATLYWYQQILGQGPKLLIQFQNNGVVDDSQLPKDRFSAERLKGVDSTLKIQPAKLEDSAVYLCASSLKGGTPVPYEQFFGPGTRLTVL.

V usage is TRBV10-3 and J usage is TRBJ2-1; a weak D match, TRBD2 (6 bases). Germline CDR1 is ENHRY and CDR2 is SYGVKD. The CDR3 consists of 14 residues. Trimming left V 0 bases short and J 3 bases short, with 6 bases between. CDR3 coding DNA: TGTGCCATCAGTGAGTCCGGGAGCTACAATGAGCAGTTCTTC. This translates into CAISESGSYNEQFF.

V gene TRBV7-3 combines with J gene TRBJ2-3; D call uncertain. The CDR3 has 14 amino acids. From germline, CDR1 is SGHTA and CDR2 FQGTGA. V was shortened by 5 bases and J by 8 bases, with 17 bases between the two germline ends. Here the CDR3 reads CASSMFYETGTQYF. The CDR3 nucleotides are TGTGCCAGCAGCATGTTTTACGAGACCGGTACGCAGTATTTT.